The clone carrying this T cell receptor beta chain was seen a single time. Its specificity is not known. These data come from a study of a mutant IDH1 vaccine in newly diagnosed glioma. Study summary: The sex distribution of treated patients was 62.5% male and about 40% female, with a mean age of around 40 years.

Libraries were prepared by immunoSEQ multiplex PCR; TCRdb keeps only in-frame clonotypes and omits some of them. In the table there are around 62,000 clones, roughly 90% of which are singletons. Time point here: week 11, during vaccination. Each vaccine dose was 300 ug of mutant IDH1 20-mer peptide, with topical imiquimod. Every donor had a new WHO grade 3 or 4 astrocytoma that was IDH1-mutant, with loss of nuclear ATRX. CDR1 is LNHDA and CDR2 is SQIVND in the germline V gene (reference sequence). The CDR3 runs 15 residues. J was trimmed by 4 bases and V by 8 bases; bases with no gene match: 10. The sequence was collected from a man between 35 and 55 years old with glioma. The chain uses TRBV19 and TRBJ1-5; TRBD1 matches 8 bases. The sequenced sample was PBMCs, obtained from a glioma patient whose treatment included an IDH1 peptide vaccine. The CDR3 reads CASRGQGGGNQPQHF. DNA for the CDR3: TGTGCCAGTCGTGGACAGGGTGGAGGTAATCAGCCCCAGCATTTT. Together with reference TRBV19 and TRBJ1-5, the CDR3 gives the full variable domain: DGGITQSPKYLFRKEGQNVTLSCEQNLNHDAMYWYRQDPGQGLRLIYYSQIVNDFQKGDIAEGYSVSREKKESFPLTVTSAQKNPTAFYLCASRGQGGGNQPQHFGDGTRLSIL.